The rows below give T cell receptor beta chains drawn from one sample of a study of vaccination effects on CD4 cells after COVID-19. No cognate antigen is known for these TCRs. Profiled with immunoSEQ multiplex PCR; TCRdb holds only in-frame clones, not every one. The sample has about 40,000 clones, about 70% seen once; the top ten hold around 14%. The sample was CD4+ T cells from PBMCs cultured with HCoV-OC43 spike peptides, taken before COVID-19 vaccination. All receptors come from a human donor who received a COVID-19 vaccine. CDR3s include the opening cysteine and the closing phenylalanine or tryptophan. D genes are given only for firm matches. Some rows mark clone size as missing; the rest say once, few, many or name a class of expanded clone.

j_gene,v_gene,abundance,d_gene,CDR3aa,CDR3nt
TRBJ2-1,TRBV19,NA,TRBD1,CASSIGDRVNGEQFF,TGTGCCAGTAGTATCGGGGACAGGGTGAATGGCGAGCAGTTCTTC
TRBJ2-3,TRBV10-3,NA,TRBD2,CAINNQPIAGGRYF,TGTGCCATCAATAATCAACCCATAGCGGGAGGGCGGTATTTT
TRBJ2-2,TRBV7-9,NA,NA,CASSTGPANTGELFF,TGTGCCAGCAGCACTGGCCCCGCTAACACCGGGGAGCTGTTTTTT
TRBJ1-3,TRBV7-6,few,NA,CASSPRVAGNTIYF,TGTGCCAGCAGCCCGAGGGTAGCTGGAAACACCATATATTTT
TRBJ2-1,TRBV7-9,NA,TRBD1,CASSLVTVRGGRHEQFF,TGTGCCAGCAGCCTAGTCACCGTGAGAGGGGGCAGGCACGAGCAGTTCTTC
TRBJ1-3,TRBV27,NA,NA,CASSLWGKGTGNTIYF,TGTGCCAGCAGTTTATGGGGGAAAGGAACTGGAAACACCATATATTTT
TRBJ2-3,TRBV19,few,TRBD2,CASSISSGRRATDTQYF,TGTGCCAGTTCAATCTCTAGCGGGAGGAGGGCTACAGATACGCAGTATTTT
TRBJ2-3,TRBV6-5,few,NA,CASSPNADTQYF,TGTGCCAGCAGTCCAAATGCAGATACGCAGTATTTT
TRBJ1-1,TRBV7-9,NA,NA,CASLGQMNTEAFF,TGTGCCAGCCTCGGACAGATGAACACTGAAGCTTTCTTT
TRBJ1-5,TRBV27,many,NA,CASSLWGDSNQPQHF,TGTGCCAGCAGTTTATGGGGGGATAGCAATCAGCCCCAGCATTTT
TRBJ1-5,TRBV6-2/TRBV6-3,NA,NA,CASSYNGGHSNQPQHF,TGTGCCAGCAGTTACAATGGGGGGCACAGCAATCAGCCCCAGCATTTT
TRBJ1-5,TRBV19,NA,NA,CASSTGQTRSNQPQHF,TGTGCCAGTAGTACCGGACAGACTCGTAGCAATCAGCCCCAGCATTTT
TRBJ1-5,TRBV29-1,NA,NA,CSVKQGGDQPQHF,TGCAGCGTTAAACAGGGTGGGGATCAGCCCCAGCATTTT
TRBJ2-7,TRBV6-5,NA,NA,CASRINYEQYF,TGTGCCAGCAGGATAAACTACGAGCAGTACTTC
TRBJ2-2,TRBV7-2,NA,NA,CASSLNSGPGELFF,TGTGCCAGCAGCTTAAATTCGGGTCCCGGGGAGCTGTTTTTT
TRBJ2-7,TRBV6-6,NA,NA,CASSGTSYEQYF,TGTGCCAGCAGTGGAACTTCCTACGAGCAGTACTTC
TRBJ1-5,TRBV6-4,NA,TRBD1,CASSETGGNQPQHF,TGTGCCAGCAGTGAGACAGGGGGCAATCAGCCCCAGCATTTT
TRBJ1-5,TRBV10-3,NA,NA,CAIRDSTGQPQHF,TGTGCCATCAGGGACAGTACGGGGCAGCCCCAGCATTTT
TRBJ1-2,TRBV6-5,NA,TRBD1,CASSYSIVRGGYGYTF,TGTGCCAGCAGTTACTCGATTGTCAGGGGGGGCTATGGCTACACCTTC
TRBJ2-2,TRBV7-9,NA,NA,CASSDPGRAAGELFF,TGTGCCAGCAGCGACCCGGGTAGGGCGGCCGGGGAGCTGTTTTTT
TRBJ2-3,TRBV5-1,NA,NA,CASSGLPAGSTDTQYF,TGCGCCAGCAGCGGGCTCCCAGCGGGCTCCACAGATACGCAGTATTTT
TRBJ2-2,TRBV6-2/TRBV6-3,NA,TRBD2,CASSYGLATGELFF,TGTGCCAGCAGTTACGGACTAGCGACCGGGGAGCTGTTTTTT
TRBJ1-5,TRBV5-1,once,NA,CASSLVPVSNQPQHF,TGCGCCAGCAGCTTGGTTCCGGTTAGCAATCAGCCCCAGCATTTT
TRBJ2-3,TRBV7-8,NA,NA,CASSYTGDTQYF,TGTGCCAGCAGCTACACAGGAGATACGCAGTATTTT